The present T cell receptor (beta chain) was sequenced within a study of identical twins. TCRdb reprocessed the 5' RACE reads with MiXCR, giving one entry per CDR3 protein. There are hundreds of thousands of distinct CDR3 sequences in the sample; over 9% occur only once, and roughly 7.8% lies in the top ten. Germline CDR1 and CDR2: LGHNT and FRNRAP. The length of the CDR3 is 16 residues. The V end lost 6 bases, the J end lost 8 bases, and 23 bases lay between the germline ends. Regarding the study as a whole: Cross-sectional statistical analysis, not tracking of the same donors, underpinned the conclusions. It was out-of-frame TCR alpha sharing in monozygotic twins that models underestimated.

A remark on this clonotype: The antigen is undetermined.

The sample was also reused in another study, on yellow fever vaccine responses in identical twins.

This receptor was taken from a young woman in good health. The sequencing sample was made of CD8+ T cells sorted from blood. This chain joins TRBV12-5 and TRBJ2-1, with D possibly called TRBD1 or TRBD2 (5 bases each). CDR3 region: CASGRPGPNTGDEQFF. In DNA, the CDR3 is TGTGCTAGTGGCCGACCGGGACCAAATACGGGCGATGAGCAGTTCTTC.